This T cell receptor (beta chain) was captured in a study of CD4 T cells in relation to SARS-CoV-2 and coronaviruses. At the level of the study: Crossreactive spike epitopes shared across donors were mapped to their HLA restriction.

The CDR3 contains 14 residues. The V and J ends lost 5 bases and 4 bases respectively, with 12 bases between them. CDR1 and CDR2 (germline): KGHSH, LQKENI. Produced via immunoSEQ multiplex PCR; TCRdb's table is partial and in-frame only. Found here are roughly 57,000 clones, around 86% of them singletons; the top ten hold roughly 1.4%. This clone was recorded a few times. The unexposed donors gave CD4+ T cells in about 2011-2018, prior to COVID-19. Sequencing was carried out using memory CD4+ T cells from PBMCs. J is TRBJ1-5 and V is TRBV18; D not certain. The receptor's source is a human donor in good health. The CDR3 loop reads CASSVAQLNQPQHF. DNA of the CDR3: TGTGCCAGCTCAGTGGCCCAGCTTAATCAGCCCCAGCATTTT. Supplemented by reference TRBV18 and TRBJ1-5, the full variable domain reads NAGVMQNPRHLVRRRGQEARLRCSPMKGHSHVYWYRQLPEEGLKFMVYLQKENIIDESGMPKERFSAEFPKEGPSILRIQQVVRGDSAAYFCASSVAQLNQPQHFGDGTRLSIL.